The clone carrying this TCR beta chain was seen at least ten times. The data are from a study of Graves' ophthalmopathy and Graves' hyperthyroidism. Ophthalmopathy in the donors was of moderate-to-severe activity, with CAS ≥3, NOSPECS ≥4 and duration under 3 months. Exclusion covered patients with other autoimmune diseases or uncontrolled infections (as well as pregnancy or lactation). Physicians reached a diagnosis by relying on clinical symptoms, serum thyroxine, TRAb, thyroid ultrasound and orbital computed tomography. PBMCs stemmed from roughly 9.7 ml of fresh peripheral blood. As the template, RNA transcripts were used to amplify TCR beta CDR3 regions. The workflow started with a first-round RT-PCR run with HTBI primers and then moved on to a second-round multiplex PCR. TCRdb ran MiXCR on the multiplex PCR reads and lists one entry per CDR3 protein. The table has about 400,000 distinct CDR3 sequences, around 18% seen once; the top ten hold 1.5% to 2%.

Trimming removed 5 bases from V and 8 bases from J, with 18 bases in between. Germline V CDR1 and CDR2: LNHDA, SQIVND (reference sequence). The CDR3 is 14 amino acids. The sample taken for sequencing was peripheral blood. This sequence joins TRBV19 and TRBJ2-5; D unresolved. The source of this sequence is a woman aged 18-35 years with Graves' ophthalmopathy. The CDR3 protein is CASSVDPKSQTQYF. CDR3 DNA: TGTGCCAGTAGTGTCGACCCTAAAAGCCAAACCCAGTACTTC.